A selection of T cell receptor beta chains follows, all from one sample in a study of graft-versus-host responses after intestinal transplantation. Method: immunoSEQ multiplex PCR; TCRdb's copy keeps in-frame clones and lacks some. The sample has over 75,000 clones; around 90% are singletons. These receptors are not linked to any known antigen. This sample comprised unstimulated CD8+ T cells sorted from spleen or lymph node cells, obtained before transplant. The receptors derive from a human donor who was the organ donor for an intestinal transplant. The conserved cysteine and the conserved F or W are not part of the CDR3 here. The order of the fields is V gene, J gene, CDR3 protein.

TRBV13	TRBJ2-5	ASRIRGGSQETQY
TRBV6-5	TRBJ2-3	ASSTGLLADTQY
TRBV9	TRBJ1-1	ASIFKGGGTTEAF
TRBV2	TRBJ2-7	ARHSDRGHEQY
TRBV11-2	TRBJ1-2	ASSSYRGRVLSYGYT
TRBV19	TRBJ1-5	ATRGDGNQPQH
TRBV28	TRBJ1-1	ASSSLEVRTTEAF
TRBV28	TRBJ2-2	ASSFGSPSGTGPTRRITGELF
TRBV25-1	-	ASSLYEQY
TRBV9	TRBJ2-7	ASSVSSGTGSSEQY
TRBV7-9	TRBJ2-3	ASSPPSGSTDTQY
TRBV29-1	TRBJ1-1	SVKQGDTEAF
TRBV28	TRBJ2-7	ASSLSLDRGGYEQY
TRBV7-7	TRBJ2-3	ASSPADSAPHDTQY
TRBV11-3	TRBJ1-1	ASSTSWANTEAF
TRBV7-6	TRBJ2-3	ASSRQGALLEVPDTQY
TRBV27	TRBJ2-7	ASSLSVELGLAGIEQY
TRBV5-1	TRBJ2-7	ASSLEGQGYEQY
TRBV4-2	TRBJ2-5	ASSQAGLVPETQY
TRBV30	TRBJ1-1	AWSFTGTTEAF
TRBV11-2	TRBJ2-5	ASRDRGEETQY
TRBV27	TRBJ2-1	ASSLYATSGRAVEQF
TRBV6-6	TRBJ2-1	ASSYSTWYNEQF
TRBV6-5	TRBJ2-5	ATLGLARPETQY
TRBV2	TRBJ1-5	ASTPGQGVRPQH
TRBV9	TRBJ2-1	ASSVSSGIEQF
TRBV2	TRBJ1-1	ASIVSWGEMMNTEAF
TRBV5-1	TRBJ2-1	ASSLDGGSYNEQF
TRBV10-2	TRBJ2-5	ASSFTEGETQY
TRBV2	TRBJ2-1	ASRGLYNEQF
TRBV29-1	TRBJ2-7	SVETGYEQY
TRBV7-6	TRBJ2-7	ASSLHPGYEQY
TRBV2	TRBJ1-5	ASTQLWGGDQPQH
TRBV27	TRBJ2-5	ASSLTGGEETQY
TRBV9	TRBJ2-1	ASSHNLGLAGTRNRYNEQF
TRBV7-3	TRBJ2-3	ASSLAGAPSTDTQY
TRBV6-5	TRBJ1-2	ASSPQEGGLGYT
TRBV29-1	TRBJ2-7	SVEDPGQGPYEQY
TRBV4-2	TRBJ2-2	ASSQDGLTGELF
TRBV4-1	TRBJ1-1	ASSQVFPGVGPEAF
TRBV28	TRBJ2-1	ASQVLERDNEQF
TRBV7-3	TRBJ2-5	ASSPGQGSGETQY
TRBV5-1	TRBJ2-7	ASSFSPLAILFFGLRLYEQY
TRBV4-1	TRBJ1-4	ASTPKEGEKLF
TRBV19	TRBJ1-4	ASSLGQKKLF
TRBV10-1	TRBJ2-1	ASSPSGGAHNEQF
TRBV4-1	TRBJ2-1	ASSFQYNEQF
TRBV6-5	TRBJ2-5	ASSYSWQETQY